This T cell receptor beta chain appears in the sequencing data of a study of spatial heterogeneity in lung cancer. Time point given: sample taken at primary tumor resection. There were 65 or so donors, all of them untreated patients with early-stage non-small cell lung cancer. Every individual TCR cDNA molecule carried its own unique molecular identifier, which allowed correction of PCR and sequencing errors. MiXCR, applied by TCRdb to the 5' RACE reads, yields one record per CDR3 protein. The table records about 92,000 distinct CDR3 sequences, approximately 12% of them present only once. This CDR3 has 15 amino acids. V was clipped by 6 bases and J by 4 bases; unmatched bases: 11.

The chain links TRBV12-3 or TRBV12-4 to TRBJ2-5; TRBD1 agrees at 7 bases. The specimen was PBMCs, collected at surgery. The origin of this receptor is a male donor with early-stage non-small cell lung cancer. The CDR3 reads CASSKDRVGTETQYF. The CDR3 DNA reads as TGTGCCAGCAGCAAAGACAGGGTGGGGACAGAGACCCAGTACTTC.